Below, 26 T cell receptor beta chains from the same sample are listed, as sequenced in a study of T cell changes during pregnancy in multiple sclerosis. Assay: immunoSEQ multiplex PCR; the TCRdb copy retains only in-frame clones and omits some. This table holds approximately 30,000 clones, almost 90% found once. The sequencing used CD8+ T cells from peripheral blood mononuclear cells, collected after pregnancy. The source of these receptors is a female donor with multiple sclerosis, enrolled in a pregnancy study.

The chain couples TRBV9 to TRBJ1-1; 8 nucleotides match TRBD1. The CDR3 has 16 residues. V lost 2 bases and J lost 6; bases outside the gene matches: 12. Germline V gene data show CDR1 as SGDLS and CDR2 as YYNGEE. The CDR3 protein is CASSVPEQGVTAEAFF. The CDR3 DNA is TGTGCCAGCAGCGTTCCAGAACAGGGGGTGACGGCTGAAGCTTTCTTT.

This rearrangement joins TRBV4-1 to TRBJ1-2; D ambiguous. Germline V gene sequence: CDR1 MGHRA, CDR2 YSYEKL. The CDR3 covers 13 residues. V was pared by 0 bases and J by 1 base, with 3 bases between. CDR3 sequence (DNA): TGCGCCAGCAGCCAAGACGGTAACTATGGCTACACCTTC. Translating gives CASSQDGNYGYTF.

The chain is built from TRBV9 and TRBJ2-1; D may be TRBD2 (7 bases). Germline V gene data show CDR1 as SGDLS and CDR2 as YYNGEE. V shed 0 bases and J shed 8 bases, with 12 bases lying between them. This CDR3 is built from 14 residues. CDR3 protein: CASSVEGGGDEQFF. As DNA, the CDR3 is TGTGCCAGCAGCGTAGAGGGGGGGGGCGATGAGCAGTTCTTC.

The chain has TRBV11-2 and TRBJ2-3; 8 nucleotides align to TRBD2. The J segment lost 2 bases and the V segment lost 5 bases, leaving 6 bases of the junction unmatched. This CDR3 spans 15 amino acids. Per germline, CDR1 SGHAT and CDR2 FQNNGV. The CDR3 coding sequence is TGTGCCAGCAGCCGGACTAGCCCTATCACAGATACGCAGTATTTT. It codes for CASSRTSPITDTQYF.

V and J are TRBV9 and TRBJ2-7; 8 bases are shared with TRBD2. This CDR3 spans 14 amino acids. With V trimmed by 4 bases and J by 2 bases, 5 bases remained unmatched. Germline CDR1 and CDR2: SGDLS and YYNGEE. The CDR3 region has the DNA TGTGCCAGCAGCCCAACCGGGGGGGCCTACGAGCAGTACTTC. Protein product: CASSPTGGAYEQYF.

The gene calls are TRBV5-4 and TRBJ2-2; 14 nucleotides agree with TRBD2. CDR3 length equals 15 residues. Germline V gene lookup returns CDR1 SGHNT and CDR2 YYREEE (reference sequence). J gave up 5 bases and V 5 bases, and 2 bases lay outside the gene matches. DNA for the CDR3: TGTGCCAGCAGGAGACTAGCGGGGGGGACCGGGGAGCTGTTTTTT. This encodes CASRRLAGGTGELFF. The full variable domain, in which reference TRBV5-4 and TRBJ2-2 provide the parts outside the CDR3, is ETGVTQSPTHLIKTRGQQVTLRCSSQSGHNTVSWYQQALGQGPQFIFQYYREEENGRGNFPPRFSGLQFPNYSSELNVNALELDDSALYLCASRRLAGGTGELFFGEGSRLTVL.

The rearrangement links TRBV5-8 to TRBJ2-1; D is possibly TRBD2 (5 bases). The CDR3 spans 14 residues. Per germline, CDR1 SGHTS and CDR2 YDEGEE. V was trimmed by 4 bases and J by 13 bases, leaving 21 bases between them. CDR3 loop: CASSRILTGITQFF. Here the CDR3 DNA reads TGTGCCAGCAGCCGAATATTAACCGGGATCACACAGTTCTTC.

This chain connects TRBV12-5 to TRBJ1-2; no reliable D call. The CDR3 spans 12 residues. Germline CDR1 is LGHNT and CDR2 is FRNRAP. Trimming shortened V by 8 bases and J by 4 bases, and 11 bases separated the two germline ends. CDR3 sequence: CASRGRSYGYTF. In nucleotides, the CDR3 is TGTGCTAGTCGGGGTAGGAGCTATGGCTACACCTTC.

This chain connects TRBV21-1 to TRBJ1-5; the DNA was not compared with TRBD1, the D call given in the table. TRBV21-1 is given as a pseudogene. This CDR3 has 17 residues. The CDR3 sequence is CASSPSGPHRGRQPQHF. In nucleotides, the CDR3 is TGTGCCAGCAGTCCAAGTGGCCCTCACAGGGGGCGGCAGCCCCAGCATTTT.

The CDR3 DNA is TGTGCCAGCAGCCAATGGTCGGGGGGGACCTACGAGCAGTACTTC. Its protein product is CASSQWSGGTYEQYF. V gene TRBV5-4 combines with J gene TRBJ2-7; 8 bases are a match to TRBD2. The germline V gene has CDR1 SGHNT and CDR2 YYREEE (reference sequence). This CDR3 contains 15 residues. J lost 2 bases, V lost 4 bases, and 8 bases had no gene match.

This rearrangement joins TRBV9 to TRBJ2-3, with D maybe TRBD2 (5 bases). Germline V gene data show CDR1 as SGDLS and CDR2 as YYNGEE. Trimming removed 0 bases at V and 2 bases at J, with 10 bases between. The CDR3 is made up of 15 amino acids. CDR3 protein: CASSVGAANTDTQYF. Here the CDR3 DNA reads TGTGCCAGCAGCGTAGGAGCGGCCAACACAGATACGCAGTATTTT.

The V gene is TRBV6-5, the J gene TRBJ2-2; D not certain. V lost 0 bases and J 3 bases, leaving 5 bases between the germline ends. Looked up from germline, CDR1 is MNHEY and CDR2 is SVGAGI. The CDR3 consists of 14 residues. DNA of the CDR3: TGTGCCAGCAGTTACTCATCCTACACCGGGGAGCTGTTTTTT. Protein: CASSYSSYTGELFF.

The CDR3 sequence is CASQTPGTLNYGYTF. In nucleotides, the CDR3 is TGTGCCAGCCAAACCCCCGGGACTTTAAACTATGGCTACACCTTC. This chain joins TRBV7-2 and TRBJ1-2, with D possibly matching TRBD1 (5 bases). The CDR3 contains 15 residues. CDR1 and CDR2 from the germline V gene are SGHTA and FQGNSA. V was shortened by 8 bases and J by 2 bases, with 18 bases between the two germline ends.

The V call is TRBV7-9, the J call TRBJ1-1; 7 positions match TRBD1. The V and J ends lost 5 bases and 7 bases, in that order; junction bases with no gene match: 13. The length of the CDR3 is 15 residues. Germline-derived CDR1 and CDR2 are SEHNR and FQNEAQ (reference sequence). The CDR3 sequence: CASSDPGQPSLEAFF. In DNA form, the CDR3 reads TGTGCCAGCAGCGACCCGGGACAGCCCTCGCTTGAAGCTTTCTTT.

The chain uses TRBV11-2 and TRBJ2-7; D may be TRBD1 (5 bases). The CDR3 is 17 amino acids. The V end lost 0 bases, the J end lost 5 bases, and 20 bases lay between the germline ends. The germline V gene encodes CDR1 SGHAT and CDR2 FQNNGV. This CDR3 is CASSLDPPQGPVHEQYF. CDR3 nucleotide sequence: TGTGCCAGCAGCTTAGATCCCCCCCAGGGCCCAGTCCACGAGCAGTACTTC.

This rearrangement joins TRBV6-4 to TRBJ2-6; possibly TRBD1 for D (6 bases). The V gene's germline CDR1 is MRHNA and CDR2 SNTAGT. Deletions cut 4 bases from V and 1 base from J, with 11 bases between. The CDR3 sequence is 16 residues long. The DNA of the CDR3 is TGTGCCAGCAGTGCTGGGGGCGAATCTGGGGCCAACGTCCTGACTTTC. Amino acid sequence: CASSAGGESGANVLTF.

This chain joins TRBV13 and TRBJ2-1, with D perhaps TRBD1 (6 bases). The CDR3 runs to 13 residues. V was pared by 6 bases and J by 7 bases, with 13 bases between. Germline values: CDR1 PRHDT, CDR2 FYEKMQ (reference sequence). CDR3 DNA: TGTGCCAGCAGGAACTACAGGGTAAATGAGCAGTTCTTC. This translates into CASRNYRVNEQFF.

The rearrangement joins TRBV7-9 to TRBJ2-7; 7 bases match TRBD1. Per germline, CDR1 SEHNR and CDR2 FQNEAQ (reference sequence). Unmatched junction bases numbered 10, after V lost 5 bases and J lost 3 bases. CDR3 length: 15 residues. The CDR3 protein is CASSGDRERVYEQYF. The CDR3 nucleotides are TGTGCCAGCAGCGGCGACAGGGAACGGGTCTACGAGCAGTACTTC.

The J gene is TRBJ2-1, the V gene TRBV10-3; 13 nucleotides align to TRBD2. The J segment lost 2 bases and the V segment lost 7 bases, leaving 8 bases of the junction unmatched. CDR3 length: 17 residues. In germline, CDR1 is ENHRY, CDR2 SYGVKD. The CDR3 coding sequence is TGTGCCATCAAAGGACGACTAGCGGGGGGTGCCTACAATGAGCAGTTCTTC. Amino acids: CAIKGRLAGGAYNEQFF.

V is TRBV4-1 and J is TRBJ2-5; 11 bases map to TRBD2. The germline V gene has CDR1 MGHRA and CDR2 YSYEKL. Unmatched junction bases numbered 7, after V lost 8 bases and J lost 5 bases. The CDR3 is 14 amino acids. The CDR3 DNA reads as TGCGCCAGCTCCTTGACTAGCGGGGTGGAGACCCAGTACTTC. It is translated as CASSLTSGVETQYF.

The rearrangement joins TRBV4-2 to TRBJ2-7, with D possibly being TRBD2 (6 bases). From germline, CDR1 is LGHNA and CDR2 YNFKEQ. The CDR3 is 14 residues long. Trimming pared 6 bases from V and 3 bases from J, leaving 15 bases between. CDR3 nucleotides: TGTGCCAGCAGTCAGACGGGACTCGGCTACGAGCAGTACTTC. Translating it yields CASSQTGLGYEQYF.

The rearrangement links TRBV11-2 to TRBJ2-1; the D is unclear. CDR1 is SGHAT and CDR2 is FQNNGV in the germline V gene. Trimming left V 6 bases short and J 0 bases short, with 12 bases between. The CDR3 covers 15 residues. CDR3: CASSRSLSSYNEQFF. CDR3 nucleotide sequence: TGTGCCAGCAGTAGAAGCTTGAGCTCCTACAATGAGCAGTTCTTC.

This clone appeared once. The V gene is TRBV7-2, the J gene TRBJ1-5; possibly TRBD1 for D (5 bases). The length of the CDR3 is 17 residues. Germline CDR1 is SGHTA and CDR2 is FQGNSA. V lost 5 bases and J lost 0, with 17 bases in between. CDR3 in amino acids: CASSRGKQFHSNQPQHF. As DNA, the CDR3 is TGTGCCAGCAGCCGGGGGAAACAATTCCATAGCAATCAGCCCCAGCATTTT.

The chain carries TRBV7-3 and TRBJ2-1, with D possibly being TRBD2 (5 bases). CDR1 SGHTA and CDR2 FQGTGA come from the germline V gene. Trimming cost V 2 bases and J 4 bases, with 6 bases left between them. This CDR3 is 13 amino acids long. Here the CDR3 reads CASSLGSYNEQFF. The CDR3, as DNA: TGTGCCAGCAGCTTAGGGAGTTACAATGAGCAGTTCTTC.

The chain carries TRBV19 and TRBJ2-5; TRBD1 matches 8 bases. This CDR3 has 13 residues. Germline V gene data show CDR1 as LNHDA and CDR2 as SQIVND (reference sequence). Trimming took 9 bases from V and 11 from J; bases not matched to a gene: 14. The CDR3 protein is CARLRDRRTEQYF. For the CDR3, the DNA is TGTGCCAGACTCCGGGACAGGAGAACAGAGCAGTACTTC.

This rearrangement joins TRBV7-2 to TRBJ1-5; maybe TRBD1 (5 bases). The length of the CDR3 is 16 residues. CDR1 and CDR2 from the germline V gene are SGHTA and FQGNSA. V lost 1 base and J 2 bases, leaving 12 bases between the germline ends. The CDR3: CASSLEGVNGNQPQHF. CDR3 nucleotide sequence: TGTGCCAGCAGCTTAGAAGGGGTTAACGGCAATCAGCCCCAGCATTTT.